The source of this T cell receptor beta chain is a study of PD-1 blockade in classical Hodgkin lymphoma. The study, taken as a whole, reports: Relapsed/refractory patients reportedly had the lowest baseline TCR diversity, below newly diagnosed patients, who were below healthy donors. Why the repertoires differ is still unclear, perhaps disease activity or prior therapy. Those starting nivolumab under 1 year post-ASCT were excluded. A significant rise in TCR diversity by C4D1 was seen for CD4+ but not CD8+ cells.

V was shortened by 5 bases and J by 4 bases, with 15 bases between the two germline ends. CDR3 size: 14 residues. The V gene's germline CDR1 is SEHNR and CDR2 FQNEAQ (reference sequence). TCRdb keeps only in-frame clones here, not all; method: immunoSEQ multiplex PCR. There are around 13,000 clones in the sample; roughly 90% occur only once, and more than 0.8% lies in the top ten. This clone was detected a few times. Antigen specificity is unknown. Sample time point: cycle 4 day 1 (C4D1), after more than five weeks of nivolumab. Each patient relapsed following autologous stem cell transplantation, and prior brentuximab vedotin exposure differed. The authors purified CD4+ T cells from thawed PBMCs by magnetic negative selection.

This TCR was sampled from a human donor with classical Hodgkin lymphoma. The sample consisted of CD4+ T cells from blood, taken before the fourth cycle of nivolumab. This chain joins TRBV7-9 and TRBJ2-7; D might be TRBD2 (6 bases). The CDR3 DNA reads as TGTGCCAGCAGCGATCACGGGACTTTATACGAGCAGTACTTC. This codes for CASSDHGTLYEQYF.